This T cell receptor (beta chain) was profiled in a study of blood T cell repertoires in COVID-19. V was pared by 6 bases and J by 2 bases, with 11 bases between. The germline V gene encodes CDR1 KGHSH and CDR2 LQKENI. The CDR3 loop spans 14 amino acids. Produced via immunoSEQ multiplex PCR; TCRdb's table is partial and in-frame only. The sample has around 63,000 clones; 88% are singletons. The chain employs TRBV18 and TRBJ1-3; weak D call: TRBD1 (6 bases). Sequencing was done on a sample of peripheral blood. The origin of this receptor is a woman of 80 years or more with active COVID-19. CDR3 sequence: CASSPRGTGNTIYF. In DNA form, the CDR3 reads TGTGCCAGCTCCCCAAGGGGGACTGGAAACACCATATATTTT.